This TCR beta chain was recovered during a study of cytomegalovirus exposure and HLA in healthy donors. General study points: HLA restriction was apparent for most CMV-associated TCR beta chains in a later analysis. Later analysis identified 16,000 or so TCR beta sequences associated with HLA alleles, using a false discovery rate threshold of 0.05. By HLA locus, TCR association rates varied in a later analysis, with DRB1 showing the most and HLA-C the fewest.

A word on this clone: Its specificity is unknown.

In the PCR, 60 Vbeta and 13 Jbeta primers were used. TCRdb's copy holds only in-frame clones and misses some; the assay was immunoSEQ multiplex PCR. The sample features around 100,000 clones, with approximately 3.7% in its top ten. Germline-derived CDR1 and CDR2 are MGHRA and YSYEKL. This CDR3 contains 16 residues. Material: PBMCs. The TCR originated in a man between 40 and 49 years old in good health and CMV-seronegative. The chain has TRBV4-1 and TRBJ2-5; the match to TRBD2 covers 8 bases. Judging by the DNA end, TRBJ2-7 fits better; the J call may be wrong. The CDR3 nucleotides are TGCGCCAGCAGCCTTCTTGGGAGCGGGGGCTCCTACGAGCAGTACTTC. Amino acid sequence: CASSLLGSGGSYEQYF.